What follows are 15 T cell receptor beta chains derived from one specimen sequenced in a study of T cell responses to AZD1222 COVID-19 vaccine. The protocol was immunoSEQ multiplex PCR, while the TCRdb copy is restricted to in-frame clones and leaves out a portion. This sample has 150,000 to 200,000 clones, with around 94% found just once. Sequencing used peripheral blood, obtained 28 days after the second AZD1222 dose. The receptors stem from an adult who received the AZD1222 COVID-19 vaccine.

This clone was detected only a few times. The chain carries TRBV28 and TRBJ2-7; 8 nucleotides agree with TRBD2. The CDR3 totals 14 residues. After removal of 5 bases from V and 7 bases from J, the junction contained 10 bases not matched to a gene. Per germline, CDR1 MDHEN and CDR2 SYDVKM. CDR3 sequence: CASSPQWTSREQYF. The CDR3 bases are TGTGCCAGCAGTCCACAATGGACTAGCAGGGAGCAGTACTTC.

V is TRBV6-5 and J is TRBJ2-1; 12 nucleotides match TRBD2. J was trimmed by 9 bases and V by 8 bases; bases with no gene match: 11. CDR3 size: 15 residues. The germline V gene has CDR1 MNHEY and CDR2 SVGAGI. The CDR3 DNA reads as TGTGCCAGCGGCGGTGGACTAGCGGGAAGGGTTGAGCAGTTCTTC. Translation: CASGGGLAGRVEQFF.

This chain joins TRBV19 and TRBJ2-5, with D possibly TRBD1 on 5 matching bases. Germline lookup yields CDR1 LNHDA and CDR2 SQIVND (reference sequence). Trimming stripped 1 base from V and 5 bases from J, with 8 bases between. This CDR3 region has 13 residues. The CDR3 spells CASSIGGLETQYF. DNA for the CDR3: TGTGCCAGTAGTATAGGGGGCTTGGAGACCCAGTACTTC. The variable domain in full, completed from reference TRBV19 and TRBJ2-5, reads DGGITQSPKYLFRKEGQNVTLSCEQNLNHDAMYWYRQDPGQGLRLIYYSQIVNDFQKGDIAEGYSVSREKKESFPLTVTSAQKNPTAFYLCASSIGGLETQYFGPGTRLLVL.

The chain couples TRBV28 to TRBJ1-1, with 7 positions matching TRBD1. From germline, CDR1 is MDHEN and CDR2 SYDVKM. The CDR3 totals 16 residues. V lost 7 bases, J lost 1 base, and 12 bases stayed unmatched. The CDR3 loop is CASTLSQGVPNTEAFF. The CDR3 DNA follows: TGTGCCAGCACTTTGTCCCAGGGGGTCCCGAACACTGAAGCTTTCTTT. The variable domain in full, with the rest retrieved from reference TRBV28 and TRBJ1-1, is DVKVTQSSRYLVKRTGEKVFLECVQDMDHENMFWYRQDPGLGLRLIYFSYDVKMKEKGDIPEGYSVSREKKERFSLILESASTNQTSMYLCASTLSQGVPNTEAFFGQGTRLTVV.

The rearrangement joins TRBV6-7 to TRBJ2-3; TRBD2 is a possible D gene (5 bases). TRBV6-7 is recorded as an ORF, its role being uncertain. V lost 6 bases and J 0 bases, leaving 13 bases between the germline ends. This CDR3 is built from 15 residues. The CDR3 nucleotides read TGTGCCAGCAGGAAGCGGAGCACTAGCACAGATACGCAGTATTTT. Encoded protein: CASRKRSTSTDTQYF.

The chain joins TRBV24-1 to TRBJ2-3, with no clear D. Germline lookup yields CDR1 KGHDR and CDR2 SFDVKD. The CDR3 loop spans 13 amino acids. Trimming removed 3 bases at V and 3 bases at J, with 6 bases between. The CDR3 nucleotides read TGTGCCACCAGTGATCGACTTACAGATACGCAGTATTTT. Encoded protein: CATSDRLTDTQYF.

The rearrangement links TRBV5-4 to TRBJ1-2; D gene ambiguous. V dropped 0 bases and J dropped 0 bases, with 12 bases sitting between them. The length of the CDR3 is 16 residues. Germline V gene lookup returns CDR1 SGHNT and CDR2 YYREEE (reference sequence). The CDR3 coding sequence is TGTGCCAGCAGCTTGGACAGCCGTTTAGCTAACTATGGCTACACCTTC. Amino acids: CASSLDSRLANYGYTF. Full variable domain (rest looked up from reference TRBV5-4 and TRBJ1-2): ETGVTQSPTHLIKTRGQQVTLRCSSQSGHNTVSWYQQALGQGPQFIFQYYREEENGRGNFPPRFSGLQFPNYSSELNVNALELDDSALYLCASSLDSRLANYGYTFGSGTRLTVV.

The chain employs TRBV5-4 and TRBJ2-3, with 13 bases matching TRBD2. This CDR3 spans 16 amino acids. The germline CDR1 and CDR2 sequences are SGHNT and YYREEE (reference sequence). Trimming cost V 3 bases and J 2 bases; bases outside gene matches: 3. The CDR3 sequence is CASSSGLAGATDTQYF. For the CDR3, the DNA is TGTGCCAGCAGCTCCGGACTAGCGGGAGCCACAGATACGCAGTATTTT.

The chain joins TRBV18 to TRBJ1-4; D is unclear. CDR3 length equals 13 residues. Germline values: CDR1 KGHSH, CDR2 LQKENI. Trimming removed 3 bases at V and 11 bases at J, with 13 bases between. The CDR3 loop is CASSPSDRGKLFF. Here the CDR3 DNA reads TGTGCCAGCTCACCTTCTGATCGCGGGAAACTGTTTTTT.

The chain recombines TRBV6-5 with TRBJ1-2; 7 nucleotides agree with TRBD1. V was pared by 7 bases and J by 5 bases, with 13 bases of the junction left unmatched. CDR3 length: 15 residues. Germline loops: CDR1 MNHEY, CDR2 SVGAGI. CDR3 amino acids: CASKPDRSPSYGYTF. For the CDR3, the DNA is TGTGCCAGCAAACCGGACAGGTCACCTTCGTATGGCTACACCTTC.

The rearrangement links TRBV19 to TRBJ1-2; 8 positions match TRBD1. J gave up 4 bases and V 4 bases, and 2 bases lay outside the gene matches. Germline V gene data show CDR1 as LNHDA and CDR2 as SQIVND (reference sequence). The length of the CDR3 is 13 residues. The chain's CDR3 is CASSTQGAYGYTF. The CDR3 coding sequence is TGTGCCAGTAGTACGCAGGGGGCCTATGGCTACACCTTC.

Only one count was recorded for this clone. The chain links TRBV6-4 to TRBJ1-6; tentative D call: TRBD1 (6 bases). Germline V lookup: CDR1 MRHNA, CDR2 SNTAGT. The CDR3 loop spans 14 amino acids. V was cut by 2 bases and J by 10 bases, with 12 bases left in between. In DNA, the CDR3 is TGTGCCAGCAGTGACCAGGGGTGGAAATCACCCCTCCACTTT. This sequence encodes CASSDQGWKSPLHF.

The chain joins TRBV19 to TRBJ2-1; 11 bases align to TRBD2. CDR3 length: 17 residues. After removal of 6 bases from V and 9 bases from J, the junction contained 16 bases not matched to a gene. Germline V gene data show CDR1 as LNHDA and CDR2 as SQIVND (reference sequence). CDR3 sequence reads: CASSPGGEGLAGSEQFF. CDR3 sequence (DNA): TGTGCCAGTAGCCCCGGGGGAGAAGGACTAGCGGGTTCTGAGCAGTTCTTC.

This chain joins TRBV15 and TRBJ2-5; TRBD1 agrees at 7 bases. J was trimmed by 1 base and V by 1 base; bases with no gene match: 3. The CDR3 is made up of 15 amino acids. Germline V gene lookup returns CDR1 LNHNV and CDR2 YYDKDF (reference sequence). CDR3 in DNA: TGTGCCACCAGCAGAGGGGGACAGCTCCAAGAGACCCAGTACTTC. Its protein is CATSRGGQLQETQYF. Filled out from reference TRBV15 and TRBJ2-5, the complete variable domain reads DAMVIQNPRYQVTQFGKPVTLSCSQTLNHNVMYWYQQKSSQAPKLLFHYYDKDFNNEADTPDNFQSRRPNTSFCFLDIRSPGLGDTAMYLCATSRGGQLQETQYFGPGTRLLVL.

Here the CDR3 reads CASSQGDREVQTEAFF. Written as DNA, the CDR3 is TGCGCCAGCAGCCAAGGGGACAGGGAGGTTCAGACTGAAGCTTTCTTT. The rearrangement links TRBV4-1 to TRBJ1-1; 9 bases fit TRBD1. In germline, CDR1 is MGHRA, CDR2 YSYEKL. The CDR3 has 16 residues. Trimming took 1 base from V and 5 from J; bases not matched to a gene: 8.